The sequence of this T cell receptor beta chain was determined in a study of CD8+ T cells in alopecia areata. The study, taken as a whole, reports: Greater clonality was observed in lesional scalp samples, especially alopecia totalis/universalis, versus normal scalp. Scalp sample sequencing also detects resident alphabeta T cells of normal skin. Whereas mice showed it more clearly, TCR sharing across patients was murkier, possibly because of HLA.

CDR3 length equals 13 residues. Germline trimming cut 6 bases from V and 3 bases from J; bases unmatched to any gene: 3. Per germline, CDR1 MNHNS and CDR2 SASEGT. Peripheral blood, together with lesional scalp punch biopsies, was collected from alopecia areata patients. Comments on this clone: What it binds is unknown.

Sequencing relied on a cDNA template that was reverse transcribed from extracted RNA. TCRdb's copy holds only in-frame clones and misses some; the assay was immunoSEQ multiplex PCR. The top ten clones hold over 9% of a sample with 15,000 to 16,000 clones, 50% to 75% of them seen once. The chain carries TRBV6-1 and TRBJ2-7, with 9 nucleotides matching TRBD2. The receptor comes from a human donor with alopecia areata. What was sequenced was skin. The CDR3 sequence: CASRLAGVYEQYF. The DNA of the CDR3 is TGTGCCAGCAGATTAGCGGGGGTCTACGAGCAGTACTTC.